Below are 32 T cell receptor beta chains sequenced from a single sample in a study of cytomegalovirus exposure and HLA in healthy donors (dated by TCRdb to 2016 to 2017). The method was the immunoSEQ multiplex PCR assay. The multiplex PCR relied on a mix of 60 forward primers for TCR Vbeta segments and 13 reverse primers for TCR Jbeta segments. The table comes from immuneACCESS by way of TCRdb, which keeps in-frame sequences with V and J called. Part of the clones is missing from these tables; in studies checked, under half for an unresolved V gene and the rest for unknown reasons. The sample profile shows 85,000 to 130,000 clones; more than 60% of them were found once. The top ten constitute 4.5% to 5% of the sample. The sequenced sample consisted of PBMCs. The receptors come from a woman aged 18-29 years in good health and CMV-seropositive.

The chain joins TRBV2 to TRBJ2-1; D perhaps matches TRBD2 (6 bases). CDR1 is SNHLY, CDR2 FYNNEI, per germline. Trimming took 2 bases from V and 10 from J, leaving 9 bases between them. CDR3 length equals 12 residues. The chain's CDR3 is CASSEPREEQFF. CDR3 in DNA: TGTGCCAGCAGTGAACCGCGGGAAGAGCAGTTCTTC.

This clone has only a few counts. The V call is TRBV19, the J call TRBJ2-5, with TRBD1 matching over 7 bases. This CDR3 region has 13 residues. The germline V gene has CDR1 LNHDA and CDR2 SQIVND (reference sequence). V lost 5 bases and J lost 2; bases outside the gene matches: 2. DNA of the CDR3: TGTGCCAGTAGTGGGGGACAGCAAGAGACCCAGTACTTC. It specifies CASSGGQQETQYF.

The rearrangement links TRBV15 to TRBJ2-7, with 7 bases matching TRBD1. With 0 bases clipped from V and 4 bases from J, the junction kept 9 bases outside the gene matches. The CDR3 runs 16 residues. CDR1 and CDR2 from the germline V gene are LNHNV and YYDKDF (reference sequence). CDR3 sequence (DNA): TGTGCCACCAGCAGAGATGAAGGGCAGGGGGTTTACGAGCAGTACTTC. Amino acid sequence: CATSRDEGQGVYEQYF.

This chain connects TRBV5-1 to TRBJ1-3; TRBD1 matches 9 bases. The V gene's germline CDR1 is SGHRS and CDR2 YFSETQ. Unmatched junction bases numbered 8, after V lost 4 bases and J lost 6 bases. The CDR3 contains 15 residues. The CDR3, as DNA: TGCGCCAGCAGCGAGGGACAGGGTGGGATAAACACCATATATTTT. Its translation is CASSEGQGGINTIYF.

By its share, this clone is medium-sized. The rearrangement joins TRBV5-8 to TRBJ1-3, with D unclear. Germline lookup yields CDR1 SGHTS and CDR2 YDEGEE. This CDR3 comprises 13 residues. The germline V and J ends were trimmed by 2 bases and 0 bases, with 3 bases remaining between them. CDR3 in amino acids: CASSFNSGNTIYF. The DNA of the CDR3 is TGTGCCAGCAGCTTCAACTCTGGAAACACCATATATTTT. The complete variable domain, with remaining parts taken from reference TRBV5-8 and TRBJ1-3, reads EAGVTQSPTHLIKTRGQQATLRCSPISGHTSVYWYQQALGLGLQFLLWYDEGEERNRGNFPPRFSGRQFPNYSSELNVNALELEDSALYLCASSFNSGNTIYFGEGSWLTVV.

This clone was observed a handful of times. The rearrangement links TRBV30 to TRBJ1-3; 7 positions match TRBD1. Germline lookup yields CDR1 GTSNPN and CDR2 SVGIG (reference sequence). The V gene end was trimmed by 7 bases and the J gene end by 0 bases; junction bases not matched to a gene: 3. The CDR3 totals 13 residues. Here the CDR3 DNA reads TGTGCCTCACAGGGGTCCTCTGGAAACACCATATATTTT. The encoded protein is CASQGSSGNTIYF.

The rearrangement links TRBV6-5 to TRBJ1-4, with TRBD1 identical over 7 bases. V was pared by 6 bases and J by 3 bases, with 4 bases of the junction left unmatched. Germline CDR1 is MNHEY and CDR2 is SVGAGI. CDR3 length: 14 residues. In nucleotides, the CDR3 is TGTGCCAGCAGGACAGGGTGGTCTAATGAAAAACTGTTTTTT. Its protein is CASRTGWSNEKLFF.

The CDR3 loop reads CASSLAGGIDTGELFF. CDR3 sequence (DNA): TGTGCCAGCAGCTTAGCAGGCGGGATCGACACCGGGGAGCTGTTTTTT. The chain joins TRBV7-8 to TRBJ2-2; tentatively, D is TRBD2 (6 bases). The ends were cut back, 0 bases at V and 3 bases at J, with 11 bases in the middle. Germline V gene lookup returns CDR1 SGHVS and CDR2 FQNEAQ. The CDR3 spans 16 residues.

This chain joins TRBV6-1 and TRBJ2-7; 10 nucleotides align to TRBD2. Germline CDR1 reads MNHNS; CDR2 reads SASEGT. V shed 4 bases, J shed 2 bases, and the junction held 5 bases outside the gene matches. This CDR3 comprises 15 residues. The CDR3 coding sequence is TGTGCCAGCAGTGGGACTAGCGGTGGTACCTACGAGCAGTACTTC. The encoded protein is CASSGTSGGTYEQYF.

This clone was seen more than once but under ten times. V gene TRBV6-6 combines with J gene TRBJ2-3, with 7 bases lining up with TRBD2. Unmatched junction bases numbered 1, after V lost 2 bases and J lost 2 bases. The germline V gene has CDR1 MNHNY and CDR2 SVGAGI (reference sequence). This CDR3 is built from 14 residues. CDR3 residues: CASSYGRATDTQYF. CDR3 DNA sequence: TGTGCCAGCAGTTACGGGAGGGCCACAGATACGCAGTATTTT.

The table lists this clone with a few counts. J is TRBJ1-5 and V is TRBV7-2, with a possible D match to TRBD1 (5 bases). Looked up from germline, CDR1 is SGHTA and CDR2 is FQGNSA. V was shortened by 8 bases and J by 0 bases, with 5 bases between the two germline ends. The CDR3 runs 12 residues. The CDR3 loop reads CASGASNQPQHF. The CDR3 nucleotides read TGTGCCAGCGGGGCTAGCAATCAGCCCCAGCATTTT.

The CDR3 DNA reads TGTGCCAGCAGTGAACTAGCGGGACATTACAATGAGCAGTTCTTC. This translates into CASSELAGHYNEQFF. This chain links TRBV6-4 with TRBJ2-1; 10 positions match TRBD2. The length of the CDR3 is 15 residues. CDR1 MRHNA and CDR2 SNTAGT come from the germline V gene. The V segment lost 3 bases and the J segment 4 bases; nucleotides outside the gene matches: 3.

The chain links TRBV7-9 to TRBJ2-7; D is perhaps TRBD2 (6 bases). V lost 6 bases and J lost 2, with 11 bases in between. This CDR3 region has 13 residues. CDR1 is SEHNR, CDR2 FQNEAQ, per germline (reference sequence). CDR3 in DNA: TGTGCCAGCAGGGGACTCGCGGCCTACGAGCAGTACTTC. It codes for CASRGLAAYEQYF. Looking up the rest from reference TRBV7-9 and TRBJ2-7 gives the full variable domain: DTGVSQNPRHKITKRGQNVTFRCDPISEHNRLYWYRQTLGQGPEFLTYFQNEAQLEKSRLLSDRFSAERPKGSFSTLEIQRTEQGDSAMYLCASRGLAAYEQYFGPGTRLTVT.

Of note for this clone: The junction departs from germline at one end; a sequencing error may be responsible. The rearrangement links TRBV7-3 to TRBJ2-3; D is possibly TRBD1 (7 bases). Germline V gives CDR1 SGHTA, CDR2 FQGTGA. This CDR3 region has 13 residues. CDR3 sequence reads: CASSPRGTETQYF. The CDR3 DNA sequence: TGTGCCAGCAGCCCACGGGGGACAGAGACGCAGTATTTT.

The chain couples TRBV27 to TRBJ1-4, with D perhaps TRBD1 (5 bases). With 2 bases removed from V and 12 bases from J, the gap between germline ends came to 7 bases. Germline CDR1 and CDR2: MNHEY and SMNVEV (reference sequence). This CDR3 region has 11 residues. The DNA for the CDR3 is TGTGCCAGCAGTTTACGGGGGGAACTGTTTTTT. It specifies CASSLRGELFF.

The chain is built from TRBV6-1 and TRBJ2-7, with D maybe TRBD2 (5 bases). CDR1 is MNHNS and CDR2 is SASEGT in the germline V gene. V lost 7 bases and J lost 4, with 14 bases in between. The CDR3 spans 13 residues. CDR3 nucleotide sequence: TGTGCCAGCACTAGCTTCCCGTTATACGAGCAGTACTTC. Residues: CASTSFPLYEQYF.

V and J are TRBV7-3 and TRBJ2-3; 7 nucleotides agree with TRBD2. The V segment lost 0 bases and the J segment 4 bases; nucleotides outside the gene matches: 1. The CDR3 is 14 residues long. Germline values: CDR1 SGHTA, CDR2 FQGTGA. In DNA form, the CDR3 reads TGTGCCAGCAGCTTAACGGGAGGGTCAGATACGCAGTATTTT. This gives the protein CASSLTGGSDTQYF.

The chain couples TRBV2 to TRBJ2-7, with 12 positions matching TRBD2. This CDR3 is built from 15 residues. J was trimmed by 7 bases and V by 6 bases; bases with no gene match: 10. CDR1 is SNHLY and CDR2 is FYNNEI in the germline V gene. This CDR3 reads CASSQTSGRPGEQYF. CDR3 coding DNA: TGTGCCAGCAGCCAAACTAGCGGGAGGCCGGGGGAGCAGTACTTC.

The chain combines TRBV11-3 with TRBJ2-7, with D possibly TRBD1 on 8 matching bases. Germline V gene sequence: CDR1 SGHNT, CDR2 YENEEA. The CDR3 covers 14 residues. Trimming stripped 1 base from V and 5 bases from J, with 12 bases between. The CDR3 loop reads CASSLGTGRDEQYF. The CDR3 DNA is TGTGCCAGCAGCTTAGGGACAGGGAGGGACGAGCAGTACTTC.

The chain couples TRBV4-3 to TRBJ2-5, with 9 nucleotides matching TRBD1. CDR1 LGHNA and CDR2 YSLEER come from the germline V gene. The CDR3 contains 16 residues. V was pared by 10 bases and J by 2 bases, with 14 bases of the junction left unmatched. The CDR3, as DNA: TGCGCCACCCACAACTCAACAGGGGGCTGTCAAGAGACCCAGTACTTC. It encodes CATHNSTGGCQETQYF.

The genes are TRBV5-4 and TRBJ2-5, with D maybe TRBD1 (6 bases). Trimming took 1 base from V and 5 from J, leaving 9 bases between them. This CDR3 comprises 13 residues. Germline V gene lookup returns CDR1 SGHNT and CDR2 YYREEE (reference sequence). The CDR3 DNA follows: TGTGCCAGCAGCTTGCCAGGGGACGAGACCCAGTACTTC. Residues: CASSLPGDETQYF.

This chain connects TRBV19 to TRBJ2-7, with D maybe TRBD1 (6 bases). CDR1 and CDR2 from the germline V gene are LNHDA and SQIVND (reference sequence). Trimming shortened V by 7 bases and J by 3 bases, and 13 bases separated the two germline ends. The CDR3 is 13 residues long. CDR3 nucleotide sequence: TGTGCCAGTATGGACAGTAACAGCTACGAGCAGTACTTC. Amino acid sequence: CASMDSNSYEQYF. Filled out from reference TRBV19 and TRBJ2-7, the complete variable domain reads DGGITQSPKYLFRKEGQNVTLSCEQNLNHDAMYWYRQDPGQGLRLIYYSQIVNDFQKGDIAEGYSVSREKKESFPLTVTSAQKNPTAFYLCASMDSNSYEQYFGPGTRLTVT.

The chain has TRBV6-5 and TRBJ2-1, with 7 bases fitting TRBD2. Germline V gene sequence: CDR1 MNHEY, CDR2 SVGAGI. This CDR3 has 16 residues. The V gene end was trimmed by 0 bases and the J gene end by 3 bases; junction bases not matched to a gene: 5. DNA for the CDR3: TGTGCCAGCAGTTACTCGGCGGCTAGCGGCTACAATGAGCAGTTCTTC. It is translated as CASSYSAASGYNEQFF.

V usage is TRBV9 and J usage is TRBJ1-1; D is possibly TRBD1 (5 bases). With 4 bases removed from V and 5 bases from J, the gap between germline ends came to 21 bases. Germline V CDR1 and CDR2: SGDLS, YYNGEE. The CDR3 has 16 amino acids. CDR3: CASSPRSGDGGTEAFF. The CDR3 DNA reads as TGTGCCAGCAGCCCGCGTAGCGGGGACGGGGGGACTGAAGCTTTCTTT.

This chain links TRBV2 with TRBJ2-1; D may be TRBD1 (5 bases). V was pared by 2 bases and J by 2 bases, with 10 bases between. CDR1 and CDR2 (germline): SNHLY, FYNNEI. The CDR3 is 15 residues long. The CDR3 nucleotides are TGTGCCAGCAGTGAAACGACAGACCCCTACAATGAGCAGTTCTTC. As protein: CASSETTDPYNEQFF.

CDR3 protein: CASSRPGNSYEQYF. CDR3 sequence (DNA): TGTGCCAGCAGTCGACCAGGAAACTCCTACGAGCAGTACTTC. This sequence joins TRBV28 and TRBJ2-7; D not resolved. The CDR3 spans 14 residues. CDR1 is MDHEN and CDR2 is SYDVKM in the germline V gene. The V gene lost 5 bases and the J gene lost 0 bases, with 11 bases spanning the gap.

This clone was counted a few times. The rearrangement uses TRBV7-8 and TRBJ2-6; TRBD1 matches 9 bases. CDR1 SGHVS and CDR2 FQNEAQ come from the germline V gene. The CDR3 loop spans 18 amino acids. J lost 4 bases, V lost 1 base, and 8 bases had no gene match. The CDR3 spells CASSLGGQGFWGANVLTF. The CDR3, as DNA: TGTGCCAGCAGCTTAGGGGGACAGGGATTTTGGGGGGCCAACGTCCTGACTTTC.

The gene calls are TRBV5-5 and TRBJ1-1; D is ambiguous. The CDR3 runs to 12 residues. Trimming cost V 2 bases and J 1 base, with 3 bases left between them. From germline, CDR1 is SGHKS and CDR2 YYEKEE (reference sequence). DNA for the CDR3: TGTGCCAGCAGCTTCTGGAACACTGAAGCTTTCTTT. This codes for CASSFWNTEAFF.

This clone showed up many times. The chain recombines TRBV4-3 with TRBJ1-1; no clear D. CDR3 length: 15 amino acids. Germline loops: CDR1 LGHNA, CDR2 YSLEER. The V and J ends lost 0 bases and 0 bases respectively, with 8 bases between them. CDR3 nucleotide sequence: TGCGCCAGCAGCCAAGAACGGAGCATGAACACTGAAGCTTTCTTT. As protein: CASSQERSMNTEAFF.

The genes are TRBV5-1 and TRBJ2-3; TRBD2 is a possible D gene (6 bases). CDR1 is SGHRS, CDR2 YFSETQ, per germline. Trimming stripped 4 bases from V and 0 bases from J, with 12 bases between. The CDR3 runs to 15 residues. CDR3 sequence (DNA): TGCGCCAGCAGCCTTGTGGACTATAGCACAGATACGCAGTATTTT. This gives the protein CASSLVDYSTDTQYF.

The chain links TRBV7-6 to TRBJ2-5, with 7 bases fitting TRBD1. V was pared by 4 bases and J by 5 bases, with 7 bases of the junction left unmatched. Looked up from germline, CDR1 is SGHVS and CDR2 is FNYEAQ. The CDR3 consists of 14 residues. CDR3 residues: CASSSGQAWETQYF. In nucleotides, the CDR3 is TGTGCCAGCAGCTCAGGACAGGCCTGGGAGACCCAGTACTTC.

The V gene is TRBV11-3, the J gene TRBJ2-7; 8 bases line up with TRBD2. Trimming cost V 5 bases and J 2 bases; bases outside gene matches: 5. The CDR3 consists of 14 residues. The germline CDR1 and CDR2 sequences are SGHNT and YENEEA. In DNA form, the CDR3 reads TGTGCCAGCAGCCATAGCGGGGCAACCTACGAGCAGTACTTC. This sequence encodes CASSHSGATYEQYF.